Listed here is a single TCR beta chain. This entry is derived from a study of blood T cell repertoires in COVID-19. Authors' data handling: Amplification with reference gene primers provided the estimates of nucleated cell counts. Using immunoSEQ multiplex PCR, the repertoire was profiled, and TCRdb retains in-frame clones only, with some absent. V, J and clone size reflect that table, while D and trimming were determined from the DNA. The sample includes 300,000 to 400,000 clones, 70% to 90% of them seen just once. Germline V gives CDR1 LGHDT, CDR2 YNNKEL (reference sequence). The CDR3 has 16 residues. Trimming shortened V by 4 bases and J by 6 bases, and 21 bases separated the two germline ends.

The chain is built from TRBV3-1 (or the pseudogene TRBV3-2) and TRBJ1-1, with D perhaps TRBD1 (6 bases). The clonotype was recovered from a woman aged 60-75 years with COVID-19, enrolled during active disease. Sequencing input: peripheral blood. CDR3 DNA: TGTGCCAGCAGCCGCGTTTCGTCAGGGGCGTACGCTGAAGCTTTCTTT. The encoded protein is CASSRVSSGAYAEAFF.